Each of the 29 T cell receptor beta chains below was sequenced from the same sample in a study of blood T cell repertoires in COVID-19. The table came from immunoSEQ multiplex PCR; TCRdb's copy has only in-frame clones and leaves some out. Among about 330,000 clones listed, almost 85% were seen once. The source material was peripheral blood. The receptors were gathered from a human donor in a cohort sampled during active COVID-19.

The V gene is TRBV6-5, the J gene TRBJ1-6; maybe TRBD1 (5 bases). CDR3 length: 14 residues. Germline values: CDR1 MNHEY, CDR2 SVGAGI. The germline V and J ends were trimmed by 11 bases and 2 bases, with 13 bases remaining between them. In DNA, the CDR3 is TGTGCCGGTCAGGGAAGGCCCTATAATTCACCCCTCCACTTT. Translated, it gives CAGQGRPYNSPLHF.

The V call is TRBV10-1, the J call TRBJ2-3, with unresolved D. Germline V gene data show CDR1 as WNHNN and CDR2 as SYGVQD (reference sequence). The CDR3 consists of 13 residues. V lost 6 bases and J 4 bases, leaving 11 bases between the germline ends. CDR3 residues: CASRLSLSDTQYF. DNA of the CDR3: TGCGCCAGCAGGCTTAGTTTGTCAGATACGCAGTATTTT.

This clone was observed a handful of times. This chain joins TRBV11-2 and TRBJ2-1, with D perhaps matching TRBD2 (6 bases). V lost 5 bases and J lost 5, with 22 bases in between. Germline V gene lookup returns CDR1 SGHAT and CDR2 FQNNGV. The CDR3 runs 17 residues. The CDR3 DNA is TGTGCCAGCAGCGACCGAGAGGACTATCGCGCGAACAATGAGCAGTTCTTC. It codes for CASSDREDYRANNEQFF.

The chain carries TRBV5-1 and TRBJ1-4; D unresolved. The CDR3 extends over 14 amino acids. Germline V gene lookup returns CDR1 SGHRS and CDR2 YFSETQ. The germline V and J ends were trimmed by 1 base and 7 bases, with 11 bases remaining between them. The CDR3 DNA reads TGCGCCAGCAGCTTGAGCAGGCATCCTGAAAAACTGTTTTTT. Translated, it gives CASSLSRHPEKLFF.

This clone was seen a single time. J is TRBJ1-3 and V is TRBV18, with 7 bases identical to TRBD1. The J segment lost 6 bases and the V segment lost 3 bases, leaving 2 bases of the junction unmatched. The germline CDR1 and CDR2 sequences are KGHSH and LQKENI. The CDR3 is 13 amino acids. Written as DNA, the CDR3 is TGTGCCAGCTCACCCGGACAGGAAAACACCATATATTTT. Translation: CASSPGQENTIYF.

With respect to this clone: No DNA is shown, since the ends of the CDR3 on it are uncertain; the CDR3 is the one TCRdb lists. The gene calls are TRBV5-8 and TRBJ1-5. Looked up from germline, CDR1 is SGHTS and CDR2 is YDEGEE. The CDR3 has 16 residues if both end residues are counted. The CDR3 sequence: CASSLAFGAGDQPQHF.

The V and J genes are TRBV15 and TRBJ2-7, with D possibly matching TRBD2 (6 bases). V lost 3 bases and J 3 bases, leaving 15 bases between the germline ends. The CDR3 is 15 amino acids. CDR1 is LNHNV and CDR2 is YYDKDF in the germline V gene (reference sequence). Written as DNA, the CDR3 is TGTGCCACCAGCAGTTTCCAGGGACTCAACTACGAGCAGTACTTC. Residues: CATSSFQGLNYEQYF.

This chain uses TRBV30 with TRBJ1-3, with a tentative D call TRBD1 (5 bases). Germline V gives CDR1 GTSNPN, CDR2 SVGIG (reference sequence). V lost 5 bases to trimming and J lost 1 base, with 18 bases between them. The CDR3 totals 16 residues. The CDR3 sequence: CAWANVVRDSGNTIYF. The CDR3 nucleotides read TGTGCCTGGGCCAACGTAGTCAGGGATTCTGGAAACACCATATATTTT.

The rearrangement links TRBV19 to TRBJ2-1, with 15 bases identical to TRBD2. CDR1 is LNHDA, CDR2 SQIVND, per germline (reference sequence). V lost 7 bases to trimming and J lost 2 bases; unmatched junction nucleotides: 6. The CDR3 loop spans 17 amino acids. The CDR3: CASNEGLAGGPYNEQFF. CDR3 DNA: TGTGCCAGTAATGAGGGACTAGCGGGGGGCCCCTACAATGAGCAGTTCTTC.

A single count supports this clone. The CDR3 loop is CSASPQGHYGYTF. CDR3 in DNA: TGCAGTGCTAGTCCGCAGGGCCACTATGGCTACACCTTC. The chain recombines TRBV20-1 with TRBJ1-2; possible D gene TRBD1, 5 bases. V dropped 3 bases and J dropped 3 bases, with 11 bases sitting between them. The CDR3 contains 13 residues. From germline, CDR1 is DFQATT and CDR2 SNEGSKA (reference sequence).

The CDR3 region has the DNA TGTGCCAGCAGCTTAGTTGGGCGGGGCTCCTACAATGAGCAGTTCTTC. Encoded protein: CASSLVGRGSYNEQFF. The rearrangement links TRBV11-2 to TRBJ2-1, with D maybe TRBD2 (6 bases). The CDR3 covers 16 residues. Germline V gene sequence: CDR1 SGHAT, CDR2 FQNNGV. The germline V and J ends were trimmed by 1 base and 0 bases, with 10 bases remaining between them.

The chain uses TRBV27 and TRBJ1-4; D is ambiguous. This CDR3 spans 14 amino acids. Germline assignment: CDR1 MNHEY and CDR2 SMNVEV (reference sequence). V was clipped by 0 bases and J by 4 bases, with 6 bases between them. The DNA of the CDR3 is TGTGCCAGCAGTTTATCGCTGAGTAATGAAAAACTGTTTTTT. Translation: CASSLSLSNEKLFF.

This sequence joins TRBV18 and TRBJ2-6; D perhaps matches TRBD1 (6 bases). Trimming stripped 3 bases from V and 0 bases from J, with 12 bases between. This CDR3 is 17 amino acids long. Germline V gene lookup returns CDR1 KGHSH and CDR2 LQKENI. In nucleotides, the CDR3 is TGTGCCAGCTCACCTCAACAGGGAAGCTCTGGGGCCAACGTCCTGACTTTC. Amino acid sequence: CASSPQQGSSGANVLTF.

CDR3 DNA: TGTGCCAGCAGCCCAGGGACAGGAACTAATGAAAAACTGTTTTTT. It encodes CASSPGTGTNEKLFF. The V call is TRBV5-8, the J call TRBJ1-4; the match to TRBD1 covers 8 bases. The V and J ends lost 4 bases and 1 base, in that order; junction bases with no gene match: 3. Germline CDR1 reads SGHTS; CDR2 reads YDEGEE. The CDR3 consists of 15 residues.

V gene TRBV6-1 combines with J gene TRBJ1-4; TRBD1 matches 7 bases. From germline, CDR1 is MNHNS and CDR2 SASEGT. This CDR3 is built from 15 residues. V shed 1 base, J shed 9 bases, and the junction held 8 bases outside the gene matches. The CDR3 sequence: CASSEETGNPKKLFF. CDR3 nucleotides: TGTGCCAGCAGTGAAGAGACAGGGAATCCCAAAAAACTGTTTTTT.

In DNA form, the CDR3 reads TGTGCCAGCAGCCCCCTAGCGGGGGGCACAGATACGCAGTATTTT. Amino acid sequence: CASSPLAGGTDTQYF. The gene calls are TRBV5-4 and TRBJ2-3; 10 nucleotides align to TRBD2. The CDR3 runs 15 residues. V trimming: 4 bases; J trimming: 1 base; junction bases outside the gene matches: 3. Looked up from germline, CDR1 is SGHNT and CDR2 is YYREEE (reference sequence). The full variable domain, completed using reference TRBV5-4 and TRBJ2-3, is ETGVTQSPTHLIKTRGQQVTLRCSSQSGHNTVSWYQQALGQGPQFIFQYYREEENGRGNFPPRFSGLQFPNYSSELNVNALELDDSALYLCASSPLAGGTDTQYFGPGTRLTVL.

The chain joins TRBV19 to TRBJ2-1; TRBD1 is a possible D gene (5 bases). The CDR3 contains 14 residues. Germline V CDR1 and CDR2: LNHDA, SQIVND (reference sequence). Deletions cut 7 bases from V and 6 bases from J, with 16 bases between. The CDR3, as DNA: TGTGCCAGTACCAGACAGTGGGGTTTCAATGAGCAGTTCTTC. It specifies CASTRQWGFNEQFF.

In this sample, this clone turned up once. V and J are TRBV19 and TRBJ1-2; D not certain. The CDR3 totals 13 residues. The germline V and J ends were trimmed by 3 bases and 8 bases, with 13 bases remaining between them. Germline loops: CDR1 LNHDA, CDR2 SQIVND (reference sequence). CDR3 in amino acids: CASSIKADYGYTF. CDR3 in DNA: TGTGCCAGTAGTATTAAAGCGGATTACGGCTACACCTTC.

In DNA, the CDR3 is TGTGCCTGGAGAATTTGGGCCGGTGGCTACACCTTC. This gives the protein CAWRIWAGGYTF. J is TRBJ1-2 and V is TRBV30; D remains ambiguous. From germline, CDR1 is GTSNPN and CDR2 SVGIG (reference sequence). The CDR3 is 12 amino acids. Trimming removed 3 bases at V and 7 bases at J, with 12 bases between.

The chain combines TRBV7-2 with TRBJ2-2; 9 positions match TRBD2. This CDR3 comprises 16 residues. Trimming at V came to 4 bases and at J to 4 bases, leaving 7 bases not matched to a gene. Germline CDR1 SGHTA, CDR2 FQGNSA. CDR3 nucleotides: TGTGCCAGCAGCTCCACTCAGCGGGGGGTCACCGGGGAGCTGTTTTTT. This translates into CASSSTQRGVTGELFF.

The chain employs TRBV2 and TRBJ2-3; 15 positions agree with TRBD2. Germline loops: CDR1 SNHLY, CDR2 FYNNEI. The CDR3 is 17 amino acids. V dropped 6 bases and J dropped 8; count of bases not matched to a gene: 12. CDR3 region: CASRSGTSGGRSVTQYF. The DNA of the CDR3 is TGTGCCAGCAGGTCCGGGACTAGCGGGGGGAGGAGCGTTACGCAGTATTTT.

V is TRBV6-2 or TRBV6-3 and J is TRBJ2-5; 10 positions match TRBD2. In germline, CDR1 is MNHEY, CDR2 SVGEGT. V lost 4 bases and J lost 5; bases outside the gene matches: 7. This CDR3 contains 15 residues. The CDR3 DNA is TGTGCCAGCAGTTTTGCTAGCGGGAGTTTGGAGACCCAGTACTTC. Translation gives CASSFASGSLETQYF.

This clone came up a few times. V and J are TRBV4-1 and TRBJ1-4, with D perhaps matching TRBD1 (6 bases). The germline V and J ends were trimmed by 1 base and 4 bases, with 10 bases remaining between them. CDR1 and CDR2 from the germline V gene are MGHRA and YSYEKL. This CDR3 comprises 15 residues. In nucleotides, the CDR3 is TGCGCCAGCAGCCAAGTAAGGGGGTTTAATGAAAAACTGTTTTTT. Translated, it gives CASSQVRGFNEKLFF.

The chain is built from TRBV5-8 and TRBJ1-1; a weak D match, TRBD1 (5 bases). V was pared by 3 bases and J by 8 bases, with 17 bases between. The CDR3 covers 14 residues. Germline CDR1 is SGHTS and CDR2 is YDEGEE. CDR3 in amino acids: CASSSRSGIGEAFF. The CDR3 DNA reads TGTGCCAGCAGCTCGAGATCAGGGATAGGCGAAGCTTTCTTT.

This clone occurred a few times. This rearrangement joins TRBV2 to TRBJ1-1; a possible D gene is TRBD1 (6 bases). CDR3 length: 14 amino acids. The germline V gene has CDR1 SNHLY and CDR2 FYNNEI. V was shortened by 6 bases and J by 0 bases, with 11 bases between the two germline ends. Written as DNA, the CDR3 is TGTGCCAGCAGCGAACGGGACATGAACACTGAAGCTTTCTTT. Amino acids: CASSERDMNTEAFF. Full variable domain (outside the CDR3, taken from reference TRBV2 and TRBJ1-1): EPEVTQTPSHQVTQMGQEVILRCVPISNHLYFYWYRQILGQKVEFLVSFYNNEISEKSEIFDDQFSVERPDGSNFTLKIRSTKLEDSAMYFCASSERDMNTEAFFGQGTRLTVV.

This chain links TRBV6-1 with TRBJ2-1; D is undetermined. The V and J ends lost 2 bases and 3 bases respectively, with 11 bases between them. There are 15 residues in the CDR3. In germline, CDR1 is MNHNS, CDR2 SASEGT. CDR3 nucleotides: TGTGCCAGCAGTGAACTCCTACCTTTCTACAATGAGCAGTTCTTC. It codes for CASSELLPFYNEQFF.

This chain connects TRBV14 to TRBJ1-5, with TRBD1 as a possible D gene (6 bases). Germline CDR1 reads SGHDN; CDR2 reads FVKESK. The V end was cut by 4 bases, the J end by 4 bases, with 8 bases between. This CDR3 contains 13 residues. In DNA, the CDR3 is TGTGCCAGCAGCCTTACAGGGAATCAGCCCCAGCATTTT. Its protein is CASSLTGNQPQHF.

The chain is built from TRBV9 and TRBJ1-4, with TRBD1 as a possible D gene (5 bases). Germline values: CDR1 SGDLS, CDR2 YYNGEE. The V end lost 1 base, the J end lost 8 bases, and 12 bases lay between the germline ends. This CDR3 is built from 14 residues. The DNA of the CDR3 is TGTGCCAGCAGCGTATATGGGGCAGAAGAAAAACTGTTTTTT. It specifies CASSVYGAEEKLFF.

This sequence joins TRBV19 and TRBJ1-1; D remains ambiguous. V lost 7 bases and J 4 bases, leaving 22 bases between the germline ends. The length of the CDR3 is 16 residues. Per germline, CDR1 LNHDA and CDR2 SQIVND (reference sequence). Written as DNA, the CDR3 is TGTGCCAGTATTGGGCATTCCGGCGGGGTTGGCACTGAAGCTTTCTTT. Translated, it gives CASIGHSGGVGTEAFF. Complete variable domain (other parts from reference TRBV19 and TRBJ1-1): DGGITQSPKYLFRKEGQNVTLSCEQNLNHDAMYWYRQDPGQGLRLIYYSQIVNDFQKGDIAEGYSVSREKKESFPLTVTSAQKNPTAFYLCASIGHSGGVGTEAFFGQGTRLTVV.